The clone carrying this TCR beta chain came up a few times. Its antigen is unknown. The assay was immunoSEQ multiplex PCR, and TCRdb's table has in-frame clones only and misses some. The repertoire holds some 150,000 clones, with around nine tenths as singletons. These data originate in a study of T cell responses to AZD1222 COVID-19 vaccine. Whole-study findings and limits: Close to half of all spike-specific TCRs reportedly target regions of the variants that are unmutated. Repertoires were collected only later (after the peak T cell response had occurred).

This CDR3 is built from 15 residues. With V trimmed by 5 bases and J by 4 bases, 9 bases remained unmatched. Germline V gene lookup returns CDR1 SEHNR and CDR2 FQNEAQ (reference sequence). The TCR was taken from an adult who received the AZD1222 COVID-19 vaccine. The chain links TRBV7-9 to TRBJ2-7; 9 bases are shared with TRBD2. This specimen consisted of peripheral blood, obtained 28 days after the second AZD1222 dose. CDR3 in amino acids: CASSASSGASYEQYF. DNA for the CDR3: TGTGCCAGCAGCGCCTCTAGCGGGGCCTCTTACGAGCAGTACTTC.